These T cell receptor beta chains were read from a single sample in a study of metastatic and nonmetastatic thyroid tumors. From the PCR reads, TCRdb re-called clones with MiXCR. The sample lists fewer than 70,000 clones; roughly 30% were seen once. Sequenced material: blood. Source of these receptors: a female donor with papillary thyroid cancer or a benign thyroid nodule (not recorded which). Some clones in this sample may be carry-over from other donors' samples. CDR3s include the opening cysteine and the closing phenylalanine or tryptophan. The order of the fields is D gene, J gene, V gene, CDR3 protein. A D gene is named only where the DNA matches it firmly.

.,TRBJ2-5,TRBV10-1,CAINAKYQETQYF
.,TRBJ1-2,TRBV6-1,CASSLGTNGYTF
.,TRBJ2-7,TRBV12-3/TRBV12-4,CASSLVNEQYF
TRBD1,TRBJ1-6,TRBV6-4,CASSDRRQGSFSCSYNSPLHF
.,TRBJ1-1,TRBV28,CASSFSTEAFF
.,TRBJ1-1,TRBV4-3,CASSHDPGLETEAFF
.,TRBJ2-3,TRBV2,CASSEQGTDTQYF
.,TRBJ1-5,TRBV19,CASSIERSRGSQPQHF
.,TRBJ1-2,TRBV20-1,CSAERYGTEYGYTF
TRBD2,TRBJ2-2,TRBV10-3,CAIMRTSGGRAATGELFF
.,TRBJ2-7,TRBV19,CASSRRTDTYYEQYF
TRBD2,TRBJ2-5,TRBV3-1,CASSQASGRALETQYF
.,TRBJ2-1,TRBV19,CASSSVPSSYNEQFF
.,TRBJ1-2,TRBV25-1,CASSGQGGRSYGYTF
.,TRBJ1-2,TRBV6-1,CASSPGGDYGYTF
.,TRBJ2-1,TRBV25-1,CASSEYEQFF
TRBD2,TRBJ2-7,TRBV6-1,CASNKGTSGSIEQYF
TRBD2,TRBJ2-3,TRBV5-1,CASSLRLAGGYTDTQYF
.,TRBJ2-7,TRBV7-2,CASSLEGDPFSEQYF
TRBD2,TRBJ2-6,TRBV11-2,CASSPYIAGELTGANVLTF
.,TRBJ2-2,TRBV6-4,CASKYQGRGTGELFF
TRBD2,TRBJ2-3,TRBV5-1,CASSLAYSGRVDTQYF
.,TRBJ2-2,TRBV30,CAWSRTGELFF
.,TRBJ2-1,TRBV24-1,CATRVRRAGGNEQFF
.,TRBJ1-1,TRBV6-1,CASRNPGTEAFF
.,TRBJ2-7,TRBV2,CASTKKVTGEQYF
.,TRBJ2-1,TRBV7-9,CASSLGRDNEQFF
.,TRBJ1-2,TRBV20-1,CSAPRVGGDYGYTF
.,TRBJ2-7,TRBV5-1,CASSLGEAGASAISYEQYF
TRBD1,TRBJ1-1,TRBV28,CASWRTGVSEAFF
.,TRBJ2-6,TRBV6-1,CASSPSSGSGANVLTF
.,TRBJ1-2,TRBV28,CASSLLGARAGYTF
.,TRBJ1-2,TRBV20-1,CSARGQVGYGYTF
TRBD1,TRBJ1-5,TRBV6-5,CASSSSGGANQPQHF
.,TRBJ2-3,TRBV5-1,CASSQQSSTDTQYF
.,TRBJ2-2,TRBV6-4,CASSAAPGTGELFF
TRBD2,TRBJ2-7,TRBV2,CASRKPSGADYEQYF
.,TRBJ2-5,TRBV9,CASSVAWDGRGGETQYF
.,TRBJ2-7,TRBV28,CASSFINYEQYF
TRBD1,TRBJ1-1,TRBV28,CASSPLDGTATEAFF
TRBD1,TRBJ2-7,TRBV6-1,CASRRDRGHEQYF
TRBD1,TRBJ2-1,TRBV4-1,CASSQEGTGAGNEQFF
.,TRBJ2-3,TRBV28,CASSLNTDTQYF
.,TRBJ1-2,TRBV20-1,CSPTADRYTF
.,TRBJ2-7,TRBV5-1,CASSDSHSLSEQYF
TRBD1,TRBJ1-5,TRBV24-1,CATSDGTGMHQPQHF
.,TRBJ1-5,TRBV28,CASSLGKGGDSNQPQHF
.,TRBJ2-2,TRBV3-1,CASSEMVGAGELFF